The clone carrying this TCR beta chain was found many times. Its antigen is unknown. TCRalpha and TCRbeta libraries used 5'RACE with constant-segment primers and UMIs. In TCRdb, the 5' RACE reads were re-called with MiXCR into one record per CDR3 protein. The data hold roughly 500,000 distinct CDR3 sequences, with roughly 20% observed a single time. This sample is drawn from a study of T-cell memory formation after mild COVID-19. Looking at the study overall: TCR clusters largely stayed donor specific.

Regarding the study as a whole: Clones that contracted clustered mainly in CM and EM if CD4+ and in EMRA if CD8+.

Germline lookup yields CDR1 ENHRY and CDR2 SYGVKD. V lost 4 bases to trimming and J lost 11 bases, with 15 bases between them. This CDR3 has 12 residues. The chain is built from TRBV10-3 and TRBJ2-7, with D tentatively TRBD2 (5 bases). The sequence came from an adult woman who had mild COVID-19 (a few samples of this study predate the infection). Cell type and time point are not known. The sample taken for sequencing was PBMCs or a T cell subset sorted from them (not recorded which). The CDR3 is CAISAMEQRKYF. CDR3 coding DNA: TGTGCCATCAGTGCGATGGAACAGCGGAAGTACTTC.